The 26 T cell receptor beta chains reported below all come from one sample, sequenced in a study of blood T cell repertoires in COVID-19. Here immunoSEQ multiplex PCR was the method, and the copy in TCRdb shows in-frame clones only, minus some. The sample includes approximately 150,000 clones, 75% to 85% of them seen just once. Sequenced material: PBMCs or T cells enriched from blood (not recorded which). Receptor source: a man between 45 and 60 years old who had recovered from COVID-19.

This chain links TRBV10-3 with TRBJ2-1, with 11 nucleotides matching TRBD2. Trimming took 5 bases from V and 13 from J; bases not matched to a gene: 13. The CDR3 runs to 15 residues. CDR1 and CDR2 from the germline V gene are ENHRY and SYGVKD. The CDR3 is CAISSGDSGGAFQFF. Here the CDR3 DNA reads TGTGCCATCAGTTCAGGAGATAGCGGGGGGGCCTTTCAGTTCTTC.

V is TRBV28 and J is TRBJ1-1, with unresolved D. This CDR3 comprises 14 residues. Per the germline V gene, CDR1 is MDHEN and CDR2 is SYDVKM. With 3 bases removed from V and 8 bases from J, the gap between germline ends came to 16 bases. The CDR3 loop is CASSFSRQREEAFF. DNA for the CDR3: TGTGCCAGCAGTTTTAGTCGGCAGCGCGAGGAAGCTTTCTTT.

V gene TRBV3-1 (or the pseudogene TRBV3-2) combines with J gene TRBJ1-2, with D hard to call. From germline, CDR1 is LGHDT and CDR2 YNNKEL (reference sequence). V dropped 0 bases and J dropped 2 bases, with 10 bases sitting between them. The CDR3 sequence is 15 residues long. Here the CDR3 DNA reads TGTGCCAGCAGCCAAGATCTCTGGCAGAACTATGGCTACACCTTC. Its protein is CASSQDLWQNYGYTF.

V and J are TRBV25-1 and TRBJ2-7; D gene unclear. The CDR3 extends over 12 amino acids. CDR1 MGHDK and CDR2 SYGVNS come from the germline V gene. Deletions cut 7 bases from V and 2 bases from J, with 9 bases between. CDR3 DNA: TGTGCCAGCACCGGCGGAACCTACGAGCAGTACTTC. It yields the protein CASTGGTYEQYF.

In DNA, the CDR3 is TGTGCCAGTAGTCTCGGGACAGACTCTGGGGCCAACGTCCTGACTTTC. Translation: CASSLGTDSGANVLTF. The rearrangement links TRBV19 to TRBJ2-6; 7 bases are shared with TRBD1. The germline V gene has CDR1 LNHDA and CDR2 SQIVND (reference sequence). V shed 5 bases, J shed 0 bases, and the junction held 4 bases outside the gene matches. The CDR3 is made up of 16 amino acids.

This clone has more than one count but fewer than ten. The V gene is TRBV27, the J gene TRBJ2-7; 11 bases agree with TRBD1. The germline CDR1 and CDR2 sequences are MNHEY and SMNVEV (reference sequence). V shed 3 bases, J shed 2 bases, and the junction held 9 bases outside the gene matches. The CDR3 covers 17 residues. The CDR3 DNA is TGTGCCAGCAGTTTTTTGGGACAGGGGGACCATCCCTACGAGCAGTACTTC. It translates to CASSFLGQGDHPYEQYF.

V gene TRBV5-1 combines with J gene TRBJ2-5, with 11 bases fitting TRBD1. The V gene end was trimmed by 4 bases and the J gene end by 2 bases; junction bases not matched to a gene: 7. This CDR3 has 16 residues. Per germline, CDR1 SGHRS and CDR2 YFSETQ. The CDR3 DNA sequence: TGCGCCAGCAGCGGTCTCGGGACAGGGGGACAAGAGACCCAGTACTTC. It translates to CASSGLGTGGQETQYF.

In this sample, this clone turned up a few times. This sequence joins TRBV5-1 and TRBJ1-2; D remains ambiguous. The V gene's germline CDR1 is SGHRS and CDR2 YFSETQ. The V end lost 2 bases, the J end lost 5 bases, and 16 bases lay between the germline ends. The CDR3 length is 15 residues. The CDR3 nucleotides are TGCGCCAGCAGCTTTACGTCAGGTGGAACATATGGCTACACCTTC. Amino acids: CASSFTSGGTYGYTF.

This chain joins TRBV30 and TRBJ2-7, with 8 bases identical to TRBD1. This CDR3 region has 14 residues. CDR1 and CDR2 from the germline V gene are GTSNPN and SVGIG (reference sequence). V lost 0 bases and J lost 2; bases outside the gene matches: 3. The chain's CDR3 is CAWSVQGVPYEQYF. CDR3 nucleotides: TGTGCCTGGAGTGTACAGGGGGTTCCCTACGAGCAGTACTTC.

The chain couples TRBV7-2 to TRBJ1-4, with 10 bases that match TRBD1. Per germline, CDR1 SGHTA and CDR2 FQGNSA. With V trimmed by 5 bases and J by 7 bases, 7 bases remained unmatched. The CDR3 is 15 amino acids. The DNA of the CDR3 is TGTGCCAGCAGCCTACGACAGGGGGCCGCTGAAAAACTGTTTTTT. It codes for CASSLRQGAAEKLFF.

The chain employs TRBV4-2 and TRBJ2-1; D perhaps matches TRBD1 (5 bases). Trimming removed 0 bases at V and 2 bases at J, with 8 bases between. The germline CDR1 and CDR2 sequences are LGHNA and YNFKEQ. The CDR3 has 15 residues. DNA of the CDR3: TGTGCCAGCAGCCAAGAAGGGGCCCCCTACAATGAGCAGTTCTTC. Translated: CASSQEGAPYNEQFF.

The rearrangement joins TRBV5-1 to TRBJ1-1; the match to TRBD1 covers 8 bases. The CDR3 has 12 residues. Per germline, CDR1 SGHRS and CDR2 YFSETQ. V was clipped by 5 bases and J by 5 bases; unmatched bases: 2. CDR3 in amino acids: CASRQGETEAFF. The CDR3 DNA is TGCGCCAGCAGACAGGGGGAGACTGAAGCTTTCTTT.

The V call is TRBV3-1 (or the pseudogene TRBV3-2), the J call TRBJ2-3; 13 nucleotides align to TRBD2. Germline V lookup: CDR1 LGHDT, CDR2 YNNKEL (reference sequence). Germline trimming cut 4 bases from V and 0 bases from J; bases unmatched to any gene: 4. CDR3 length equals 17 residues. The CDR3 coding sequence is TGTGCCAGCAGCCGGACTAGCGGGGGAGTTAGCACAGATACGCAGTATTTT. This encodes CASSRTSGGVSTDTQYF.

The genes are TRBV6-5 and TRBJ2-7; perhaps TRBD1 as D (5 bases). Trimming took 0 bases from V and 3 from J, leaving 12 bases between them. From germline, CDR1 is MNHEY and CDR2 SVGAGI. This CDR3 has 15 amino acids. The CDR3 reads CASSYSSGHSYEQYF. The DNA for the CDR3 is TGTGCCAGCAGTTACTCCTCCGGACACAGCTACGAGCAGTACTTC.

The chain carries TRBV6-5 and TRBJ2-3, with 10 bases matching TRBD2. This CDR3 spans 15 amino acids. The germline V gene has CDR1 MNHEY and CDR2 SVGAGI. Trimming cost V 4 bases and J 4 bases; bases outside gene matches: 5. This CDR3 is CASSFLAGVADTQYF. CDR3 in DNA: TGTGCCAGCAGTTTCCTAGCGGGGGTTGCAGATACGCAGTATTTT.

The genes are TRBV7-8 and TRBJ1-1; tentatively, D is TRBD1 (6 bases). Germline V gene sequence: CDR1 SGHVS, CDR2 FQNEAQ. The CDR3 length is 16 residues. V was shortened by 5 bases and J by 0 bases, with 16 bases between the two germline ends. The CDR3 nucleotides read TGTGCCAGCAGCAAGACGACAGGCGCTATGAACACTGAAGCTTTCTTT. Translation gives CASSKTTGAMNTEAFF.

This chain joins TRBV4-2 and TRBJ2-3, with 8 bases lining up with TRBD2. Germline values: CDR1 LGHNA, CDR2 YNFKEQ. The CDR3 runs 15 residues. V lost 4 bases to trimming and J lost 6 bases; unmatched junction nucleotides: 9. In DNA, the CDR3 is TGTGCCAGCAGCCCGGGGGGGGTGCTAATGGATACGCAGTATTTT. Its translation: CASSPGGVLMDTQYF.

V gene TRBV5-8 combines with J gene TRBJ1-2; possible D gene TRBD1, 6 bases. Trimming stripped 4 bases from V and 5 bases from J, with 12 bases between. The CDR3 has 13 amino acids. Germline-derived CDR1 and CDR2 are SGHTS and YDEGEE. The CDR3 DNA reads TGTGCCAGCAGCGTCGGACAGCCATATGGCTACACCTTC. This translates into CASSVGQPYGYTF.

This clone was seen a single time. The CDR3 loop is CASTKEGRYTEAFF. The CDR3, as DNA: TGTGCCAGCACTAAGGAGGGGCGGTACACTGAAGCTTTCTTT. The genes are TRBV6-5 and TRBJ1-1; TRBD1 is a possible D gene (5 bases). CDR1 MNHEY and CDR2 SVGAGI come from the germline V gene. The V end lost 7 bases, the J end lost 3 bases, and 15 bases lay between the germline ends. CDR3 length equals 14 residues.

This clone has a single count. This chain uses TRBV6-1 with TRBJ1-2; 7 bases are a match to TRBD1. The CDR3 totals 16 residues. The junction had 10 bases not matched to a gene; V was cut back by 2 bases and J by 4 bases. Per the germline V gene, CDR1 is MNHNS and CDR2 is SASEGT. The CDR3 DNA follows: TGTGCCAGCAGTGAACTCAGGGGGGTGGGTCCCTATGGCTACACCTTC. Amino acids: CASSELRGVGPYGYTF.

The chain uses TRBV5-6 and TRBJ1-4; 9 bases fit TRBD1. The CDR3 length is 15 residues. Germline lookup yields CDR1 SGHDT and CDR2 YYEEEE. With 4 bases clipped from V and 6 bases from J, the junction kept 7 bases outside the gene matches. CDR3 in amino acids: CASSQRTGVYEKLFF. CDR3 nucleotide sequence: TGTGCCAGCAGCCAGAGGACAGGGGTTTATGAAAAACTGTTTTTT.

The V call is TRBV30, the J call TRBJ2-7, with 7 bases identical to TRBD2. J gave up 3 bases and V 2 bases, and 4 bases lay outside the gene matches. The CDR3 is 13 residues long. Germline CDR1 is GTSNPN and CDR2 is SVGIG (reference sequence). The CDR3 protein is CAWSRGVDYEQYF. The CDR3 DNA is TGTGCCTGGAGTCGGGGGGTCGACTACGAGCAGTACTTC.

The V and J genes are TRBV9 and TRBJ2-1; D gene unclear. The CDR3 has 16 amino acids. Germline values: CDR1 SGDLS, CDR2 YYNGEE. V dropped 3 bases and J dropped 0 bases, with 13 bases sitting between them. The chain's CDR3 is CASSAIPPGSYNEQFF. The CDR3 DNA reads TGTGCCAGCAGCGCTATCCCGCCAGGCTCCTACAATGAGCAGTTCTTC.

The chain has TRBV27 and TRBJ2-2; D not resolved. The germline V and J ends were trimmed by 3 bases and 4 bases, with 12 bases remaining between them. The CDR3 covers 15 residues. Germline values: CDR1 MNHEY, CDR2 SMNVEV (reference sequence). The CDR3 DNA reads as TGTGCCAGCAGTTTTACAGCATTCGGCACCGGGGAGCTGTTTTTT. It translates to CASSFTAFGTGELFF.

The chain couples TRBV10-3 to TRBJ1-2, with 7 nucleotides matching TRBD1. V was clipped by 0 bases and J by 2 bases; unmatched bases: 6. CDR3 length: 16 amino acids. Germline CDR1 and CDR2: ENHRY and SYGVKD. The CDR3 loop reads CAISESPMTGNYGYTF. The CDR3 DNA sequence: TGTGCCATCAGTGAGTCACCTATGACAGGGAACTATGGCTACACCTTC.

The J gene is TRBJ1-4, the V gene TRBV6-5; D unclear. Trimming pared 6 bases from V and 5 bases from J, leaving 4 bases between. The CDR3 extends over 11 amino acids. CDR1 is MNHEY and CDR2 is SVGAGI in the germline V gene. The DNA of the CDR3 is TGTGCCAGCAGACAAAATGAAAAACTGTTTTTT. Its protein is CASRQNEKLFF.